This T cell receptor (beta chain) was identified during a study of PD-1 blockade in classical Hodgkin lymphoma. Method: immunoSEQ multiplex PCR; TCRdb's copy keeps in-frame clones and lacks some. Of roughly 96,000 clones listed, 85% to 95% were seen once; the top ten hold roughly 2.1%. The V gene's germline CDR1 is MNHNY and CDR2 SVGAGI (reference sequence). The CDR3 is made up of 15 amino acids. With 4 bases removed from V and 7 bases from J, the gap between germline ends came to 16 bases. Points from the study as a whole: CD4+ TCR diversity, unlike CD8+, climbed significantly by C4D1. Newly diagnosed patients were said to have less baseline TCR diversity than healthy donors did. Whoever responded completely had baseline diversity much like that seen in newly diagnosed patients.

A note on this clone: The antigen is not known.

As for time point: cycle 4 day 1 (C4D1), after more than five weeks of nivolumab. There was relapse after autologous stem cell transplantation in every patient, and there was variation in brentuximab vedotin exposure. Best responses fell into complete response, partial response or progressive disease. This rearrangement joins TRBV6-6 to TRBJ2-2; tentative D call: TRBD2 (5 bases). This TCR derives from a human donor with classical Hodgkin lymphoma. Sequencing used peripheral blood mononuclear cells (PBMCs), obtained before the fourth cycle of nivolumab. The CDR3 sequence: CASSWASRSGGELFF. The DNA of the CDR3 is TGTGCCAGCAGTTGGGCTAGCAGATCGGGCGGGGAGCTGTTTTTT.